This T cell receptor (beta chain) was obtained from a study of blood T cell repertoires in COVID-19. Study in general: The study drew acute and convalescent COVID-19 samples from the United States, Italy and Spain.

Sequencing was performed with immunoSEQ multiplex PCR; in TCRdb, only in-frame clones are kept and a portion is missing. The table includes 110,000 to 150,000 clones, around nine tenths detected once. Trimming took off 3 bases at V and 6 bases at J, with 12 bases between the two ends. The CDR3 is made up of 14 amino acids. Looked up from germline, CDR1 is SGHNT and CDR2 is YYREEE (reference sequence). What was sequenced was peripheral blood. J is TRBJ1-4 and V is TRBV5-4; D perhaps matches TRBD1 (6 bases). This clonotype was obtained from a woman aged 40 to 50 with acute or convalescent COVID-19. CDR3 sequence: CASSSTGMDEKLFF. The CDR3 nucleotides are TGTGCCAGCAGCTCCACAGGGATGGATGAAAAACTGTTTTTT.